The source of this TCR beta chain is a study of cytomegalovirus exposure and HLA in healthy donors. About the research overall: Of the donors genotyped, approximately 400 in all, around 77% fell in the Caucasian-associated ancestry cluster.

Overall study results and limits: Later analysis associated a missense DCLRE1C variant with TCR beta V- and J-gene trimming. Later findings reportedly placed an Asian-associated ancestry cluster below the roughly 730-donor mean for N-insertions.

With V trimmed by 1 base and J by 0 bases, 4 bases remained unmatched. The CDR3 is 16 amino acids. Looked up from germline, CDR1 is SGHRS and CDR2 is YFSETQ. Turning to this clone: What it binds is unknown.

The PCR had 60 Vbeta and 13 Jbeta primers. Data came from immunoSEQ multiplex PCR; TCRdb stores just in-frame clones and leaves some out. The sample includes 100,000 to 150,000 clones, roughly 10% seen only once; the top ten take roughly 4.2%. The sample comprised PBMCs. This TCR came from a woman younger than 30 in good health and CMV-seropositive. The chain is built from TRBV5-1 and TRBJ2-3; 8 bases agree with TRBD2. CDR3 in amino acids: CASSLLGGGSTDTQYF. CDR3 DNA: TGCGCCAGCAGCTTGCTAGGCGGGGGGAGCACAGATACGCAGTATTTT.